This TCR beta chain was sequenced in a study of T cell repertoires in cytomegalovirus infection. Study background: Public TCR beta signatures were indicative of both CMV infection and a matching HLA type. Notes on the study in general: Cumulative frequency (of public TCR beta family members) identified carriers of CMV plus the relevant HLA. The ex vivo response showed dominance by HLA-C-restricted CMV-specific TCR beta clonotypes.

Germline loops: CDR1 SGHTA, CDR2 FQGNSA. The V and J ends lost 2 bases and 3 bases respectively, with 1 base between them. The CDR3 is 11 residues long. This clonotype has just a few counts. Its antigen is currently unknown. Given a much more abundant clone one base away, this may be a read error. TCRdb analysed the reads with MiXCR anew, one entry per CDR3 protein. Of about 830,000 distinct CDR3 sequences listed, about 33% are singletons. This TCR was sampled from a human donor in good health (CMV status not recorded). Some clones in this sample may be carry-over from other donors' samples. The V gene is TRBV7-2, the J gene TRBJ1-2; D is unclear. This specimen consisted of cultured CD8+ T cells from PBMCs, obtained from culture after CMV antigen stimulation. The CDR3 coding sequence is TGTGCCAGCAGCTTATACTATGGCTACACCTTC. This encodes CASSLYYGYTF. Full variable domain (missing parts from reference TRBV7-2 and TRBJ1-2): GAGVSQSPSNKVTEKGKDVELRCDPISGHTALYWYRQSLGQGLEFLIYFQGNSAPDKSGLPSDRFSAERTGGSVSTLTIQRTQQEDSAVYLCASSLYYGYTFGSGTRLTVV.